Below, 11 T cell receptor beta chains from the same sample are listed, as sequenced in a study of T-cell memory formation after mild COVID-19 (dated by TCRdb to the early 2020s). Library prep was done by 5' RACE. TCRdb lists the instrument as Illumina NovaSeq 6000. TCRdb itself trimmed the public reads at Q25 with fastp, ran MiXCR and retained productive beta chains. Each CDR3 protein gets just one entry, which takes the most common genes and DNA from the rows behind it. The sample profile shows about 470,000 distinct CDR3 sequences; around a sixth of them were found once. The ten largest clones capture roughly 12% of the sample. Source material: PBMCs or a T cell subset sorted from them (not recorded which). All receptors derive from an adult woman who had mild COVID-19 (a few samples of this study predate the infection). The sample titles of this study are shuffled in the database, so cell type and time point are left out; the donor was told from shared clones.

This chain connects TRBV4-3 to TRBJ2-3; D is undetermined. CDR3 length: 14 residues. V was clipped by 2 bases and J by 6 bases, with 12 bases between them. Germline lookup yields CDR1 LGHNA and CDR2 YSLEER. The CDR3 protein is CASSQRFLGDTQYF. In nucleotides, the CDR3 is TGCGCCAGCAGCCAAAGGTTCCTCGGGGATACGCAGTATTTT.

The rearrangement joins TRBV3-1 to TRBJ1-3; D call uncertain. V dropped 0 bases and J dropped 0 bases, with 9 bases sitting between them. This CDR3 has 16 amino acids. Germline values: CDR1 LGHDT, CDR2 YNNKEL (reference sequence). The CDR3 DNA is TGTGCCAGCAGCCAAGATAGGGCGGACTCTGGAAACACCATATATTTT. Its translation: CASSQDRADSGNTIYF.

In nucleotides, the CDR3 is TGTGCCAGCAGCCAAGGACTAGGTGGCAGCTACGAGCAGTACTTC. As protein: CASSQGLGGSYEQYF. This chain connects TRBV14 to TRBJ2-7; weak D call: TRBD2 (6 bases). The V gene's germline CDR1 is SGHDN and CDR2 FVKESK. With 1 base removed from V and 3 bases from J, the gap between germline ends came to 13 bases. This CDR3 spans 15 amino acids.

Only a few counts were recorded for this clonotype. The V and J genes are TRBV5-1 and TRBJ2-1; D is undetermined. The CDR3 is 18 residues long. Trimming left V 0 bases short and J 1 base short, with 17 bases between. Germline-derived CDR1 and CDR2 are SGHRS and YFSETQ. CDR3 region: CASSLGDFLPQSYNEQFF. CDR3 bases: TGCGCCAGCAGCTTGGGGGATTTCCTCCCGCAGTCCTACAATGAGCAGTTCTTC.

This clonotype was detected a few times. The CDR3 region has the DNA TGTGCCAGTAGTTATAACGGGCCCGGGACGCGGTACTTC. It is translated as CASSYNGPGTRYF. The chain is built from TRBV19 and TRBJ2-4; TRBD1 or TRBD2 may be the D gene (5 bases each). This CDR3 has 13 residues. V lost 5 bases and J lost 15, with 20 bases in between. The germline V gene has CDR1 LNHDA and CDR2 SQIVND (reference sequence).

V usage is TRBV7-8 and J usage is TRBJ2-1, with TRBD2 matching over 7 bases. Unmatched junction bases numbered 9, after V lost 2 bases and J lost 8 bases. The CDR3 loop spans 15 amino acids. Per the germline V gene, CDR1 is SGHVS and CDR2 is FQNEAQ. CDR3 protein: CASSLPAGVEYEQFF. CDR3 nucleotide sequence: TGTGCCAGCAGCTTACCGGCGGGAGTGGAATATGAGCAGTTCTTC.

This clonotype was seen at least ten times. V and J are TRBV11-3 and TRBJ2-3, with D uncertain. Germline V gene lookup returns CDR1 SGHNT and CDR2 YENEEA. Trimming stripped 4 bases from V and 6 bases from J, with 14 bases between. The CDR3 has 14 residues. CDR3 sequence reads: CASSSNGSPDTQYF. CDR3 nucleotide sequence: TGTGCCAGCAGCTCCAATGGCAGCCCGGATACGCAGTATTTT.

V is TRBV2 and J is TRBJ2-7; the match to TRBD1 covers 10 bases. Germline lookup yields CDR1 SNHLY and CDR2 FYNNEI. V shed 8 bases, J shed 0 bases, and the junction held 4 bases outside the gene matches. There are 14 residues in the CDR3. The DNA of the CDR3 is TGTGCCAGCGGCCGGGACAGGGGCTCCTACGAGCAGTACTTC. Translated, it gives CASGRDRGSYEQYF.

The table lists this clonotype with a few counts. The chain couples TRBV5-1 to TRBJ2-1; 8 bases map to TRBD2. The CDR3 is 15 residues long. CDR1 and CDR2 from the germline V gene are SGHRS and YFSETQ. Trimming cost V 8 bases and J 7 bases; bases outside gene matches: 14. CDR3 sequence (DNA): TGCGCCAGTGGAGGTGAGCGGGGGCCGGGGAATGAGCAGTTCTTC. Its translation is CASGGERGPGNEQFF.

This clonotype was seen at least ten times. The V call is TRBV4-2, the J call TRBJ2-1; D may be TRBD2 (6 bases). The CDR3 contains 18 residues. Germline assignment: CDR1 LGHNA and CDR2 YNFKEQ. The germline V and J ends were trimmed by 0 bases and 9 bases, with 24 bases remaining between them. The CDR3 spells CASSQEALVGGILAEQFF. Here the CDR3 DNA reads TGTGCCAGCAGCCAAGAGGCCCTTGTCGGCGGGATCCTGGCTGAGCAGTTCTTC.

The chain recombines TRBV20-1 with TRBJ2-2; TRBD2 matches at 8 bases. With V trimmed by 3 bases and J by 0 bases, 9 bases remained unmatched. The CDR3 is 17 residues long. CDR1 is DFQATT, CDR2 SNEGSKA, per germline (reference sequence). CDR3 nucleotides: TGCAGTGCTAGTAAGCGGGGGTACTTCGCGAACACCGGGGAGCTGTTTTTT. Residues: CSASKRGYFANTGELFF.